These 13 T cell receptor beta chains share one sample of origin, sequenced in a study of early T cells in non-severe SARS-CoV-2 infection. Each CDR3 protein gets one entry after TCRdb re-called the 5' RACE reads with MiXCR. Of just under 85,000 distinct CDR3 sequences in the sample, more than 9% were seen once. Sequenced material: whole blood, taken at baseline. Receptor source: an adult who was a healthcare worker with PCR-confirmed SARS-CoV-2 infection or an uninfected control (not recorded which).

In this sample, this clonotype turned up many times. This chain joins TRBV30 and TRBJ2-5, with D maybe TRBD2 (5 bases). This CDR3 region has 14 residues. V lost 6 bases, J lost 6 bases, and 20 bases lay in between. Germline V CDR1 and CDR2: GTSNPN, SVGIG (reference sequence). CDR3 in DNA: TGTGCCTGTCAAGCGGCCGGGGAAGGAAAGACCCAGTACTTC. This gives the protein CACQAAGEGKTQYF. Combining the CDR3 with reference TRBV30 and TRBJ2-5 gives the whole variable domain SQTIHQWPATLVQPVGSPLSLECTVEGTSNPNLYWYRQAAGRGLQLLFYSVGIGQISSEVPQNLSASRPQDRQFILSSKKLLLSDSGFYLCACQAAGEGKTQYFGPGTRLLVL.

This chain uses TRBV19 with TRBJ2-1, with D possibly TRBD2 on 5 matching bases. Germline V CDR1 and CDR2: LNHDA, SQIVND (reference sequence). V lost 5 bases and J 6 bases, leaving 11 bases between the germline ends. The CDR3 is 13 amino acids. CDR3 in amino acids: CASSFTRINEQFF. The DNA for the CDR3 is TGTGCCAGTAGTTTCACTAGGATCAATGAGCAGTTCTTC. The complete variable domain, with remaining parts taken from reference TRBV19 and TRBJ2-1, reads DGGITQSPKYLFRKEGQNVTLSCEQNLNHDAMYWYRQDPGQGLRLIYYSQIVNDFQKGDIAEGYSVSREKKESFPLTVTSAQKNPTAFYLCASSFTRINEQFFGPGTRLTVL.

The chain employs TRBV6-5 and TRBJ2-5; the match to TRBD1 covers 9 bases. Trimming removed 5 bases from V and 6 bases from J; junction bases left unmatched: 10. Germline V gene lookup returns CDR1 MNHEY and CDR2 SVGAGI. The CDR3 sequence is 15 residues long. The CDR3 here is CASSRDRVFVQTQYF. The CDR3 DNA reads TGTGCCAGCAGTAGGGACAGGGTCTTCGTTCAGACCCAGTACTTC.

The chain employs TRBV5-4 and TRBJ2-5, with 15 bases identical to TRBD2. Germline CDR1 is SGHNT and CDR2 is YYREEE (reference sequence). The CDR3 consists of 17 residues. The trim removed 0 bases at V and 5 bases at J, leaving 5 bases unmatched. Written as DNA, the CDR3 is TGTGCCAGCAGCTTGGCCCGGGGACTAGCGGGAGGCGAGACCCAGTACTTC. It specifies CASSLARGLAGGETQYF.

The chain couples TRBV28 to TRBJ1-6; possible D gene TRBD1, 5 bases. V dropped 5 bases and J dropped 4 bases, with 15 bases sitting between them. Per germline, CDR1 MDHEN and CDR2 SYDVKM. This CDR3 is built from 16 residues. The CDR3 bases are TGTGCCAGCAGTGACGCCGGGACTCTGTATAATTCACCCCTCCACTTT. Translation: CASSDAGTLYNSPLHF.

At least ten counts were recorded for this clonotype. The rearrangement joins TRBV30 to TRBJ1-5; 7 nucleotides match TRBD1. The germline CDR1 and CDR2 sequences are GTSNPN and SVGIG (reference sequence). The CDR3 totals 12 residues. Trimming cost V 7 bases and J 5 bases; bases outside gene matches: 5. CDR3 in DNA: TGTGCCTTCGACAGGGCCGATCAGCCCCAGCATTTT. This codes for CAFDRADQPQHF.

This clonotype was counted between two and nine times. The chain has TRBV5-6 and TRBJ2-1; D gene uncertain. The CDR3 is 13 residues long. Germline-derived CDR1 and CDR2 are SGHDT and YYEEEE. Trimming pared 2 bases from V and 7 bases from J, leaving 10 bases between. The DNA for the CDR3 is TGTGCCAGCAGCTTCACGCGGTGGAATGAGCAGTTCTTC. This gives the protein CASSFTRWNEQFF.

This clonotype was detected many times. V is TRBV10-2 and J is TRBJ2-1; 15 bases line up with TRBD2. The CDR3 is made up of 18 amino acids. With 6 bases clipped from V and 7 bases from J, the junction kept 13 bases outside the gene matches. Per germline, CDR1 WSHSY and CDR2 SAAADI. The chain's CDR3 is CASSENRGLAGGRNEQFF. CDR3 nucleotide sequence: TGCGCCAGCAGCGAGAACAGAGGACTAGCGGGAGGGCGGAATGAGCAGTTCTTC.

Comments on this clonotype: With a much larger clone just one base away, this may be a read error. The chain joins TRBV18 to TRBJ1-3; a possible D gene is TRBD1 (5 bases). The CDR3 length is 14 residues. Germline V gene lookup returns CDR1 KGHSH and CDR2 LQKENI. The CDR3 sequence is CVSSPPQGENTIYF. The CDR3 DNA reads TGTGTCAGCTCACCACCCCAGGGTGAAAACACCATATATTTT.

This clonotype appeared many times. The chain is built from TRBV5-8 and TRBJ2-3, with TRBD2 matching 12 bases. Germline CDR1 is SGHTS and CDR2 is YDEGEE. This CDR3 contains 14 residues. V shed 2 bases and J 10 bases; nucleotides not matched to a gene: 5. In DNA, the CDR3 is TGTGCCAGCAGCTTCCGGACTAGCGGGATCTCGCAGTATTTT. Translated: CASSFRTSGISQYF.

This chain joins TRBV28 and TRBJ1-3, with D perhaps TRBD1 (5 bases). The germline V and J ends were trimmed by 7 bases and 0 bases, with 16 bases remaining between them. The CDR3 consists of 16 residues. Looked up from germline, CDR1 is MDHEN and CDR2 is SYDVKM. CDR3 amino acids: CASTPGLFHSGNTIYF. The DNA for the CDR3 is TGTGCCAGCACCCCGGGACTGTTCCACTCTGGAAACACCATATATTTT.

This clonotype was observed a few times. The gene calls are TRBV6-5 and TRBJ2-2, with D hard to call. The CDR3 is 12 residues long. Per germline, CDR1 MNHEY and CDR2 SVGAGI. Trimming pared 2 bases from V and 6 bases from J, leaving 4 bases between. The CDR3 coding sequence is TGTGCCAGCAGTTACACATCCGGGGAGCTGTTTTTT. Translated: CASSYTSGELFF.

This clonotype was observed at least ten times. The chain carries TRBV28 and TRBJ2-7, with 10 bases aligning to TRBD2. Per the germline V gene, CDR1 is MDHEN and CDR2 is SYDVKM. The CDR3 loop spans 14 amino acids. V shed 5 bases and J 2 bases; nucleotides not matched to a gene: 3. CDR3 sequence (DNA): TGTGCCAGCAGTGCCACTAGCGGGGCCTACGAGCAGTACTTC. It codes for CASSATSGAYEQYF.